These 23 T cell receptor beta chains originate from one sample sequenced in a study of OX40 agonist ivuxolimab in advanced cancers. Libraries came from the immunoSEQ multiplex PCR assay. As stored in TCRdb, this immuneACCESS dataset retains in-frame rearrangements with V and J assigned. A fraction of the clones does not appear; measured against another copy, unresolved V genes explain less than half of the discrepancy, and the remainder lacks a known reason. The sample records 15,000 to 20,000 clones, 87% of which are singletons. Around a third of the sample is in the top ten clones. Sample: CD4+ or CD8+ T cells sorted from blood, taken in a trial of the OX40 agonist ivuxolimab. The receptor set was obtained from an adult with an advanced solid tumor such as melanoma, head and neck, liver or kidney cancer.

The chain is built from TRBV6-6 and TRBJ2-1; D is ambiguous. Trimming shortened V by 2 bases and J by 9 bases, and 14 bases separated the two germline ends. Germline V gene lookup returns CDR1 MNHNY and CDR2 SVGAGI (reference sequence). The CDR3 is 14 amino acids. The CDR3, as DNA: TGTGCCAGCAGTTACGGGCTAGTCGGCAGTGAGCAGTTCTTC. Encoded protein: CASSYGLVGSEQFF.

The chain carries TRBV4-3 and TRBJ2-7; the D gene is possibly TRBD1 (6 bases). V gave up 1 base and J gave up 4 bases, with 17 bases separating them. The V gene's germline CDR1 is LGHNA and CDR2 YSLEER. The CDR3 spans 16 residues. In DNA form, the CDR3 reads TGCGCCAGCAGCCAAGTTAGCCGGGACACCTTTTACGAGCAGTACTTC. It yields the protein CASSQVSRDTFYEQYF.

This sequence joins TRBV19 and TRBJ1-4; possibly TRBD1 for D (5 bases). Trimming removed 0 bases from V and 4 bases from J, with 9 bases in between. The CDR3 sequence is 15 residues long. The germline V gene has CDR1 LNHDA and CDR2 SQIVND (reference sequence). This CDR3 reads CASSIDQGRNEKLFF. The DNA of the CDR3 is TGTGCCAGTAGTATAGATCAGGGACGTAATGAAAAACTGTTTTTT.

The rearrangement joins TRBV5-5 to TRBJ1-2, with D possibly being TRBD1 (6 bases). Trimming removed 6 bases from V and 4 bases from J, with 19 bases in between. The CDR3 is made up of 15 amino acids. Germline V CDR1 and CDR2: SGHKS, YYEKEE (reference sequence). This CDR3 is CASIQRQAPSYGYTF. In DNA, the CDR3 is TGTGCCAGCATTCAACGACAGGCCCCCTCCTATGGCTACACCTTC.

The J gene is TRBJ2-3, the V gene TRBV7-2; D uncertain. Germline CDR1 and CDR2: SGHTA and FQGNSA. The CDR3 loop spans 15 amino acids. The germline V and J ends were trimmed by 5 bases and 2 bases, with 14 bases remaining between them. The CDR3: CASSLRTFNTDTQYF. DNA of the CDR3: TGTGCCAGCAGCCTTAGGACCTTCAACACAGATACGCAGTATTTT. Full variable domain (remainder filled in from reference TRBV7-2 and TRBJ2-3): GAGVSQSPSNKVTEKGKDVELRCDPISGHTALYWYRQSLGQGLEFLIYFQGNSAPDKSGLPSDRFSAERTGGSVSTLTIQRTQQEDSAVYLCASSLRTFNTDTQYFGPGTRLTVL.

The chain couples TRBV7-9 to TRBJ2-1; D uncertain. In germline, CDR1 is SEHNR, CDR2 FQNEAQ (reference sequence). This CDR3 spans 12 amino acids. V was clipped by 1 base and J by 4 bases, with 2 bases between them. The chain's CDR3 is CASSLGYNEQFF. CDR3 DNA sequence: TGTGCCAGCAGCTTAGGATACAATGAGCAGTTCTTC.

In nucleotides, the CDR3 is TGTGCCAGCACAATACAGGGCCGGTGGACTGAAGCTTTCTTT. Amino acids: CASTIQGRWTEAFF. The J gene is TRBJ1-1, the V gene TRBV6-5; D is possibly TRBD1 (6 bases). The CDR3 covers 14 residues. Looked up from germline, CDR1 is MNHEY and CDR2 is SVGAGI. V lost 7 bases, J lost 5 bases, and 17 bases lay in between.

The chain recombines TRBV4-1 with TRBJ2-7; D tentatively reads TRBD1 or TRBD2 (5 bases each). The CDR3 runs 14 residues. Trimming pared 3 bases from V and 4 bases from J, leaving 13 bases between. Germline lookup yields CDR1 MGHRA and CDR2 YSYEKL. DNA for the CDR3: TGCGCCAGCAGCCACCCCGGGGCTGAGTACGAGCAGTACTTC. Translated, it gives CASSHPGAEYEQYF.

The V and J genes are TRBV6-4 and TRBJ2-2; the match to TRBD2 covers 9 bases. Trimming at V came to 3 bases and at J to 4 bases, leaving 9 bases not matched to a gene. This CDR3 contains 17 residues. Per the germline V gene, CDR1 is MRHNA and CDR2 is SNTAGT. The CDR3 nucleotides are TGTGCCAGCAGTGAGAACGGCCCTAGCGGGGTCACCGGGGAGCTGTTTTTT. Amino acids: CASSENGPSGVTGELFF.

The gene calls are TRBV4-3 and TRBJ1-5; 7 bases line up with TRBD1. CDR1 and CDR2 from the germline V gene are LGHNA and YSLEER. Trimming took 5 bases from V and 6 from J; bases not matched to a gene: 10. This CDR3 has 15 residues. The CDR3, as DNA: TGCGCCAGCAGCGAGTCGCGACAGGGCCTTCAGCCCCAGCATTTT. Its translation: CASSESRQGLQPQHF.

Note on this clone: It may be a read error: a sequence one base away is much more abundant. This chain joins TRBV19 and TRBJ2-7; D gene unclear. CDR3 size: 14 residues. Germline V gene data show CDR1 as LNHDA and CDR2 as SQIVND (reference sequence). Written as DNA, the CDR3 is TGTGTCAGTAGTATAATGGGGAAAATCTACGAGCAGTACTTC. Translation: CVSSIMGKIYEQYF.

This chain uses TRBV9 with TRBJ1-3; no reliable D call. The V end lost 4 bases, the J end lost 0 bases, and 11 bases lay between the germline ends. This CDR3 is built from 15 residues. Looked up from germline, CDR1 is SGDLS and CDR2 is YYNGEE. The CDR3 protein is CASSPYDGSGNTIYF. The DNA of the CDR3 is TGTGCCAGCAGCCCATATGACGGCTCTGGAAACACCATATATTTT.

The V call is TRBV7-2, the J call TRBJ1-2, with 8 bases identical to TRBD1. CDR1 is SGHTA and CDR2 is FQGNSA in the germline V gene. The CDR3 totals 15 residues. J gave up 2 bases and V 5 bases, and 7 bases lay outside the gene matches. The CDR3 region has the DNA TGTGCCAGCAGCGGATGGGACAGGCAGAACTATGGCTACACCTTC. This encodes CASSGWDRQNYGYTF.

The V call is TRBV28, the J call TRBJ1-2; 7 bases line up with TRBD1. The trim removed 9 bases at V and 8 bases at J, leaving 9 bases unmatched. Germline CDR1 and CDR2: MDHEN and SYDVKM. CDR3 length equals 12 residues. CDR3 residues: CASHDRAWGYTF. The CDR3 nucleotides are TGTGCCAGTCACGACAGGGCTTGGGGCTACACCTTC.

This rearrangement joins TRBV7-9 to TRBJ1-4, with 9 bases identical to TRBD1. Germline CDR1 and CDR2: SEHNR and FQNEAQ (reference sequence). The CDR3 has 16 residues. J lost 5 bases, V lost 1 base, and 5 bases had no gene match. The CDR3 sequence is CASSLEGTGWNEKLFF. CDR3 DNA: TGTGCCAGCAGCTTAGAAGGGACAGGGTGGAATGAAAAACTGTTTTTT.

The rearrangement links TRBV9 to TRBJ1-5, with a weak D call TRBD1 (5 bases). The CDR3 runs to 14 residues. Deletions cut 4 bases from V and 4 bases from J, with 12 bases between. The germline gives CDR1 SGDLS, CDR2 YYNGEE. CDR3 nucleotides: TGTGCCAGCAGCTCCGGGACTGGGAATCAGCCCCAGCATTTT. This gives the protein CASSSGTGNQPQHF. Full variable domain (rest looked up from reference TRBV9 and TRBJ1-5): DSGVTQTPKHLITATGQRVTLRCSPRSGDLSVYWYQQSLDQGLQFLIQYYNGEERAKGNILERFSAQQFPDLHSELNLSSLELGDSALYFCASSSGTGNQPQHFGDGTRLSIL.

V gene TRBV5-1 combines with J gene TRBJ2-7, with TRBD2 as a possible D gene (5 bases). This CDR3 is 14 amino acids long. Germline V CDR1 and CDR2: SGHRS, YFSETQ. V gave up 4 bases and J gave up 4 bases, with 15 bases separating them. Written as DNA, the CDR3 is TGCGCCAGCAGCCCCATGGGTGGGAGTTACGAGCAGTACTTC. It specifies CASSPMGGSYEQYF.

J is TRBJ2-7 and V is TRBV11-2, with TRBD2 as a possible D gene (6 bases). Trimming removed 1 base at V and 2 bases at J, with 9 bases between. The CDR3 sequence is 14 residues long. Germline CDR1 is SGHAT and CDR2 is FQNNGV. CDR3 sequence reads: CASSLAGLTYEQYF. In DNA form, the CDR3 reads TGTGCCAGCAGCTTAGCCGGACTAACCTACGAGCAGTACTTC.

This clone was picked up a small number of times. The chain has TRBV7-9 and TRBJ1-1; TRBD1 is a possible D gene (6 bases). CDR1 and CDR2 from the germline V gene are SEHNR and FQNEAQ (reference sequence). The CDR3 is made up of 12 amino acids. V was cut by 5 bases and J by 7 bases, with 11 bases left in between. CDR3 loop: CASSITGFEAFF. DNA for the CDR3: TGTGCCAGCAGCATAACAGGGTTTGAAGCTTTCTTT.

This clone was seen a single time. The rearrangement joins TRBV19 to TRBJ2-7; the match to TRBD2 covers 10 bases. Looked up from germline, CDR1 is LNHDA and CDR2 is SQIVND (reference sequence). Unmatched junction bases numbered 3, after V lost 3 bases and J lost 4 bases. CDR3 length equals 14 residues. CDR3 DNA sequence: TGTGCCAGTAGTATGCAGCGGGAGGGGTACGAGCAGTACTTC. This translates into CASSMQREGYEQYF.

The genes are TRBV2 and TRBJ1-5, with D maybe TRBD1 (6 bases). Trimming took off 6 bases at V and 0 bases at J, with 9 bases between the two ends. Per germline, CDR1 SNHLY and CDR2 FYNNEI. The CDR3 loop spans 14 amino acids. Here the CDR3 reads CASRGANSNQPQHF. DNA for the CDR3: TGTGCCAGCAGGGGGGCGAATAGCAATCAGCCCCAGCATTTT.

The rearrangement joins TRBV19 to TRBJ2-7; D perhaps matches TRBD2 (7 bases). The CDR3 is 13 amino acids. Germline V gene lookup returns CDR1 LNHDA and CDR2 SQIVND (reference sequence). V lost 5 bases to trimming and J lost 6 bases, with 14 bases between them. The CDR3 region is CASSPAGGLEQYF. Written as DNA, the CDR3 is TGTGCCAGTAGTCCTGCCGGGGGGCTCGAGCAGTACTTC.

This CDR3 reads CASSSISGPNTGELFF. CDR3 in DNA: TGCGCCAGCAGTTCAATCTCAGGACCGAACACCGGGGAGCTGTTTTTT. J is TRBJ2-2 and V is TRBV23-1; D is uncertain. TRBV23-1 is marked as an open reading frame, function uncertain. The CDR3 length is 16 residues. V was clipped by 5 bases and J by 0 bases, with 13 bases between them.